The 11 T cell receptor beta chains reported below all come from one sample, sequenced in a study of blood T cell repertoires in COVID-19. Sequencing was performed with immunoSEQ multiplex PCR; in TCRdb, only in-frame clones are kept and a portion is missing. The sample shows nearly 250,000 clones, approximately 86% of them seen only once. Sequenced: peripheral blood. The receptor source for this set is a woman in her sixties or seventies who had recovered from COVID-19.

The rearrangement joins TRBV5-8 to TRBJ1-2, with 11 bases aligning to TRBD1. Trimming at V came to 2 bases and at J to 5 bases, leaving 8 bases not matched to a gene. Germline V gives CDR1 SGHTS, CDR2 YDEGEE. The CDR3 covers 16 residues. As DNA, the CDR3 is TGTGCCAGCAGCTTCGACCGGGACAGGGGGAGTTATGGCTACACCTTC. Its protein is CASSFDRDRGSYGYTF.

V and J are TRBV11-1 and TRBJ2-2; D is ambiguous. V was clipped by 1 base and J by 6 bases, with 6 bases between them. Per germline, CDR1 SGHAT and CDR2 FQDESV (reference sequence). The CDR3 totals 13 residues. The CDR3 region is CASSLVSPGELFF. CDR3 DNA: TGTGCCAGCAGCTTAGTGAGCCCCGGGGAGCTGTTTTTT.

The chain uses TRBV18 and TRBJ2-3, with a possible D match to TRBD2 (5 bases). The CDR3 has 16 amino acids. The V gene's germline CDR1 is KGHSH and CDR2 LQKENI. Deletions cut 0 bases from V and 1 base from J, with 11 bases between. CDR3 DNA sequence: TGTGCCAGCTCACCACCGGGGAGCCTTCGCACAGATACGCAGTATTTT. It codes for CASSPPGSLRTDTQYF.

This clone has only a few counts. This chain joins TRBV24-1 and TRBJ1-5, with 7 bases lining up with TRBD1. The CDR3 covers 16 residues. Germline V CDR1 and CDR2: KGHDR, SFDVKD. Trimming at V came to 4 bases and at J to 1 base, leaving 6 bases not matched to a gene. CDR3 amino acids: CATSDRGQSSNQPQHF. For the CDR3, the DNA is TGTGCCACCAGTGACAGGGGACAGTCGAGCAATCAGCCCCAGCATTTT.

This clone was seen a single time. In nucleotides, the CDR3 is TGTGCCAGCAGACCGACAGGGGGGAACACTGAAGCTTTCTTT. Translated, it gives CASRPTGGNTEAFF. V and J are TRBV28 and TRBJ1-1; 9 bases match TRBD1. Germline V lookup: CDR1 MDHEN, CDR2 SYDVKM. The CDR3 spans 14 residues. The V and J ends lost 6 bases and 1 base, in that order; junction bases with no gene match: 3.

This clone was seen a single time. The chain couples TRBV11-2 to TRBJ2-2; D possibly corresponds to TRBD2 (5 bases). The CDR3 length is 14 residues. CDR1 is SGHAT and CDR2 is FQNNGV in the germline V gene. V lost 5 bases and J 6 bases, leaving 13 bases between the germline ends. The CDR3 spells CASSLLHGAGELFF. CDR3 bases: TGTGCCAGCAGCCTTCTACACGGGGCCGGGGAGCTGTTTTTT. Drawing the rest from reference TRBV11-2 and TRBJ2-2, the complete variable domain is EAGVAQSPRYKIIEKRQSVAFWCNPISGHATLYWYQQILGQGPKLLIQFQNNGVVDDSQLPKDRFSAERLKGVDSTLKIQPAKLEDSAVYLCASSLLHGAGELFFGEGSRLTVL.

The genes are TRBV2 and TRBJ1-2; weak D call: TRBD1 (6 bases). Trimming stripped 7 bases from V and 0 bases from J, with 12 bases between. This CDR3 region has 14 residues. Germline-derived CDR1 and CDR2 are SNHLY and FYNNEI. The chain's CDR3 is CASKTGHANYGYTF. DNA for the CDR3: TGTGCCAGCAAAACAGGGCACGCTAACTATGGCTACACCTTC.

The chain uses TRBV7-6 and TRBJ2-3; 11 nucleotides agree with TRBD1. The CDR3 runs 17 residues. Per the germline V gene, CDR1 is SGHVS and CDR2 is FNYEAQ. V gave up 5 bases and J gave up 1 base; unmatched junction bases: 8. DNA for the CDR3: TGTGCCAGCAGCCCCTGGACAGGGGGCGGACGCACAGATACGCAGTATTTT. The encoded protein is CASSPWTGGGRTDTQYF.

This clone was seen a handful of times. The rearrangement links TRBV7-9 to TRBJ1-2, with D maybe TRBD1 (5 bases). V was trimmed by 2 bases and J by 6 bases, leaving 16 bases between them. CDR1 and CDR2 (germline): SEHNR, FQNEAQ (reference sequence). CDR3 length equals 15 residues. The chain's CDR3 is CASSLQAGLGDGYTF. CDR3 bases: TGTGCCAGCAGCTTACAAGCGGGGCTGGGTGATGGCTACACCTTC.

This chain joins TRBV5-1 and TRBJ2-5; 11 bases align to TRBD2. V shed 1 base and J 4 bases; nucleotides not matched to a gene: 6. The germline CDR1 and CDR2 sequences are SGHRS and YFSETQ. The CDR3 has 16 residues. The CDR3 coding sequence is TGCGCCAGCAGCTTGATAACTAGCGGGGGAAGAGAGACCCAGTACTTC. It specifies CASSLITSGGRETQYF.

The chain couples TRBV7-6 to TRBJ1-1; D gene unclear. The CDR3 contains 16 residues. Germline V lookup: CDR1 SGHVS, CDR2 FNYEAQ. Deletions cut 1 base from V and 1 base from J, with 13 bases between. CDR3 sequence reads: CASSLGPDIANTEAFF. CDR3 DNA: TGTGCCAGCAGCTTAGGTCCAGATATAGCGAACACTGAAGCTTTCTTT.